The sample holds a few counts of the clone carrying this T cell receptor (beta chain). Its matching antigen is unknown. Its ends do not fully match the called genes, so a read error is possible. This specimen belongs to a study of metastatic and nonmetastatic thyroid tumors. The overall study: Peripheral blood and tumor or nodule samples from malignant and benign thyroid patients were compared. Study-wide points: Benign nodules were reported to have significantly lower TCR beta diversity than malignant thyroid tumors, in blood and tumor.

Thyroid surgery took place with no prior treatment in any patient. The authors' processing: Differences in CDR3 between clinicopathological groups were drawn on to build a classifier intended to discriminate distant-metastatic papillary thyroid cancer patients. TCRdb re-called the PCR reads via MiXCR. TCRdb assigned the V and J calls; the authors' analysis was not used. The sample holds 20,000 to 25,000 clones, 20% seen once. The sequencing sample was made of blood. The receptor was isolated from a female donor with papillary thyroid cancer or a benign thyroid nodule (not recorded which). Some clones in this sample may be carry-over from other donors' samples.

CDR3 sequence (DNA): TGTGCCGGCAGCTCCCATGGGGCGATCAATCAGCCCCAGCATTTT. It translates to CAGSSHGAINQPQHF. The chain combines TRBV28 with TRBJ1-5; D is perhaps TRBD1 (5 bases). CDR1 MDHEN and CDR2 SYDVKM come from the germline V gene. The CDR3 consists of 15 residues.